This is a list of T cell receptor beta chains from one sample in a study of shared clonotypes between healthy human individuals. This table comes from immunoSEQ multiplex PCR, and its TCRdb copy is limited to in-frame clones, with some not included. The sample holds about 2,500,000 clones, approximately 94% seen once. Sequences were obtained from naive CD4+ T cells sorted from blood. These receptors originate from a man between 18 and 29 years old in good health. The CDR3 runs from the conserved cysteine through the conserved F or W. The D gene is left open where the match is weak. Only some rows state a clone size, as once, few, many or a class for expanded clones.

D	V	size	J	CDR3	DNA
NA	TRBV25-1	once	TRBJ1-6	CASSSSSYNSPLHF	TGTGCCAGCAGTTCGAGCTCCTATAATTCACCCCTCCACTTT
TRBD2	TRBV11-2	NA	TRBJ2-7	CASSSLSGRSNEQYF	TGTGCCAGCAGCTCCCTTAGCGGGAGGTCTAACGAGCAGTACTTC
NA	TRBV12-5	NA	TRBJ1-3	CASGLDLTSTIYF	TGTGCTAGTGGTTTGGACCTCACCAGCACCATATATTTT
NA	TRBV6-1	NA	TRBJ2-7	CASSEARNEQYF	TGTGCCAGCAGTGAAGCCCGGAACGAGCAGTACTTC
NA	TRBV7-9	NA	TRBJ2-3	CASSPTSGTQYF	TGTGCCAGCAGCCCCACTAGTGGCACGCAGTATTTT
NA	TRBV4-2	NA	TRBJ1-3	CASSQAAGSGNTIYF	TGTGCCAGCAGCCAGGCCGCGGGCTCTGGAAACACCATATATTTT
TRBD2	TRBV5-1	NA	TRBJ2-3	CASSRGGTSTDTQYF	TGCGCCAGCTCACGCGGGGGGACTAGCACAGATACGCAGTATTTT
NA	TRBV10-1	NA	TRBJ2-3	CASSASTLGTQYF	TGCGCCAGCAGTGCCTCGACCTTGGGTACGCAGTATTTT
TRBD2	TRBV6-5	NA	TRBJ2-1	CASSPTSGVFGGQFF	TGTGCCAGCAGCCCGACTAGCGGGGTATTCGGAGGGCAGTTCTTC
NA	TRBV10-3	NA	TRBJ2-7	CALGGGDEQYF	TGTGCCTTGGGAGGGGGCGACGAGCAGTACTTC
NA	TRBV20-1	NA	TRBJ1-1	CSAGAGHEAFF	TGCAGTGCTGGGGCGGGACATGAAGCTTTCTTT
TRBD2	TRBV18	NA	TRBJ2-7	CASSPGGLTSPYEQYF	TGTGCCAGCTCACCCGGGGGGTTGACTAGCCCCTACGAGCAGTACTTC
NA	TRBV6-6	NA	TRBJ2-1	CASSFVKGEHNEQFF	TGTGCCAGCAGTTTCGTAAAGGGGGAGCACAATGAGCAGTTCTTC
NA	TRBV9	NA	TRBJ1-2	CASSVDPVFNYGYTF	TGTGCCAGCAGCGTCGATCCTGTATTTAACTATGGCTACACCTTC
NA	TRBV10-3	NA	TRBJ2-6	CAIRSVGSGANVLTF	TGTGCCATCAGGTCCGTGGGGTCTGGGGCCAACGTCCTGACTTTC
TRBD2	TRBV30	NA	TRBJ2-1	CAWSVRSGVGNEQFF	TGTGCCTGGAGTGTCAGAAGCGGGGTCGGCAATGAGCAGTTCTTC
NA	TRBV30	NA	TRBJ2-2	CAWSDGLAGTGELFF	TGTGCCTGGAGTGATGGGCTGGCTGGGACCGGGGAGCTGTTTTTT
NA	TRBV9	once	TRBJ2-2	CASSVGQRTGELFF	TGTGCCAGCAGCGTAGGCCAGCGCACCGGGGAGCTGTTTTTT
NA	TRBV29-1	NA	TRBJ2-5	CSVRRGAGETQYF	TGCAGCGTTCGGAGGGGGGCCGGGGAGACCCAGTACTTC
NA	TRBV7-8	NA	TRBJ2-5	CASDSTGQTPLETQYF	TGTGCCAGCGACTCCACCGGACAGACCCCCCTAGAGACCCAGTACTTC